A selection of T cell receptor beta chains follows, all from one sample in a study of blood T cell repertoires in COVID-19. Generated by immunoSEQ multiplex PCR, the TCRdb table keeps only in-frame clones and is missing some. This sample has 300,000 or so clones; 80% to 90% occur once, and the top ten carry roughly 4.2%. The sample consisted of PBMCs or T cells enriched from blood (not recorded which). All receptors derive from a middle-aged woman with acute COVID-19. CDR3s include the opening cysteine and the closing phenylalanine or tryptophan. D genes are given only for firm matches. The size of a clone is reported for some rows only, either as once, few or many, or as a class for expanded clones.

V	D	J	size	DNA	CDR3
TRBV10-3	TRBD2	TRBJ2-4	.	TGTGCCACCCGGACGAGGGAGGGACTAGCGGGGGGGCCCGGAAACATTCAGTACTTC	CATRTREGLAGGPGNIQYF
TRBV6-5	.	TRBJ1-1	.	TGTGCCAGTCGGGGAGGAGGCTACACTGAAGCTTTCTTT	CASRGGGYTEAFF
TRBV18	TRBD1	TRBJ1-2	.	TGTGCCAGCTCACCATCCGGGACAGGGTCCTATGGCTACACCTTC	CASSPSGTGSYGYTF
TRBV25-1	.	TRBJ2-3	once	TGTGCCAGCAGTGATAGGGGGAGAGGCACAGATACGCAGTATTTT	CASSDRGRGTDTQYF
TRBV12-3/TRBV12-4	.	TRBJ1-1	few	TGTGCCAGCAGTTTGACTAACACTGAAGCTTTCTTT	CASSLTNTEAFF
TRBV20-1	TRBD2	TRBJ2-1	.	TGCAGTGCTAGTTTAGCGGGAGGTTATCTATTGAAATCCAATGAGCAGTTCTTC	CSASLAGGYLLKSNEQFF
TRBV9	.	TRBJ1-2	.	TGTGCCAGCAGCGTAGGCGGGGGCGTAGGTTATGGCTACACCTTC	CASSVGGGVGYGYTF
TRBV18	.	TRBJ1-6	.	TGTGCCAGCTCACAGGGGCCAGACGGTTCACCCCTCCACTTT	CASSQGPDGSPLHF
TRBV6-2/TRBV6-3	.	TRBJ1-4	.	TGTGCCAGCAGTTACTGGAGGGAGGGTGAAAAACTGTTTTTT	CASSYWREGEKLFF
TRBV18	TRBD1	TRBJ2-3	few	TGTGCCAGCTCAACCCGACAGGGTAGGGAGGATACGCAGTATTTT	CASSTRQGREDTQYF
TRBV27	TRBD1	TRBJ2-7	.	TGTGCCAGCAGTCCCACAGGGGGCGGGATCTACGAGCAGTACTTC	CASSPTGGGIYEQYF
TRBV12-3/TRBV12-4	.	TRBJ1-5	.	TGTGCCAGCAGTTCCCCTCGTCAGCCCCAGCATTTT	CASSSPRQPQHF
TRBV5-1	.	TRBJ1-5	.	TGCGCCAGCAGCTTGGAGGGGGTCGGCAATCAGCCCCAGCATTTT	CASSLEGVGNQPQHF
TRBV18	TRBD2	TRBJ2-3	.	TGTGCCAGCTCACCACCGATGGGCGGGGGGATTACGCAGTATTTT	CASSPPMGGGITQYF
TRBV5-5	.	TRBJ1-1	.	TGTGCCAGCAGCTTGGACCCAAGGACAGTCGAAGCTTTCTTT	CASSLDPRTVEAFF